Listed here are 25 T cell receptor beta chains from one sample, sequenced in a study of graft-versus-host responses after intestinal transplantation. Profiling relied on immunoSEQ multiplex PCR, and the TCRdb table lists in-frame clones only, not all of them. The profile shows about 100,000 clones, roughly 87% of them singletons. Their antigens remain unidentified. The material was unstimulated CD4+ T cells sorted from spleen or lymph node cells, obtained before transplant. These TCRs come from a human donor who was the organ donor for an intestinal transplant.

This chain uses TRBV7-2 with TRBJ1-5; tentatively, D is TRBD1 (6 bases). The CDR3 extends over 15 amino acids. Germline CDR1 SGHTA, CDR2 FQGNSA. V was cut by 3 bases and J by 3 bases, with 12 bases left in between. The DNA for the CDR3 is TGTGCCAGCAGCTTGGACGGACAGATCAATCAGCCCCAGCATTTT. Residues: CASSLDGQINQPQHF.

The J gene is TRBJ2-3, the V gene TRBV11-2, with 10 bases lining up with TRBD2. The germline V gene has CDR1 SGHAT and CDR2 FQNNGV. This CDR3 is built from 16 residues. The V segment lost 7 bases and the J segment 2 bases; nucleotides outside the gene matches: 9. The CDR3 here is CASTSRGTSDTDTQYF. Here the CDR3 DNA reads TGTGCCAGCACCTCTCGGGGGACTAGCGACACAGATACGCAGTATTTT. The complete variable domain, with remaining parts taken from reference TRBV11-2 and TRBJ2-3, reads EAGVAQSPRYKIIEKRQSVAFWCNPISGHATLYWYQQILGQGPKLLIQFQNNGVVDDSQLPKDRFSAERLKGVDSTLKIQPAKLEDSAVYLCASTSRGTSDTDTQYFGPGTRLTVL.

This clone was recorded only once. This rearrangement joins TRBV6-1 to TRBJ2-7; D is possibly TRBD1 (6 bases). V was clipped by 8 bases and J by 3 bases, with 17 bases between them. The CDR3 loop spans 14 amino acids. Germline CDR1 MNHNS, CDR2 SASEGT. The CDR3 sequence: CASLEKQGIYEQYF. The DNA of the CDR3 is TGTGCCAGCTTGGAAAAGCAGGGGATCTACGAGCAGTACTTC.

The chain joins TRBV6-4 to TRBJ1-5, with no clear D. Germline V gene lookup returns CDR1 MRHNA and CDR2 SNTAGT. Deletions cut 8 bases from V and 6 bases from J, with 14 bases between. This CDR3 comprises 13 residues. This chain's CDR3 is CASHLGSVQPQHF. The CDR3 nucleotides read TGTGCCAGCCACCTGGGATCTGTTCAGCCCCAGCATTTT.

V is TRBV15 and J is TRBJ1-1; 8 bases are a match to TRBD1. CDR3 length: 15 residues. V gave up 0 bases and J gave up 1 base; unmatched junction bases: 1. CDR1 is LNHNV and CDR2 is YYDKDF in the germline V gene (reference sequence). The CDR3 region is CATSREGTGNTEAFF. The CDR3 DNA follows: TGTGCCACCAGCAGAGAGGGGACAGGGAACACTGAAGCTTTCTTT.

V gene TRBV7-9 combines with J gene TRBJ2-3; maybe TRBD2 (5 bases). There are 17 residues in the CDR3. Between the trimmed V and J ends, which lost 4 bases and 0 bases, there was a span of 17 bases. Germline CDR1 SEHNR, CDR2 FQNEAQ (reference sequence). CDR3 loop: CASSYGMARASTDTQYF. For the CDR3, the DNA is TGTGCCAGCAGCTACGGGATGGCTAGAGCTAGCACAGATACGCAGTATTTT.

This clone was seen once. V and J are TRBV28 and TRBJ1-2; D might be TRBD1 (5 bases). The ends were cut back, 2 bases at V and 4 bases at J, with 8 bases in the middle. Germline V gene data show CDR1 as MDHEN and CDR2 as SYDVKM. CDR3 size: 13 residues. The CDR3 DNA reads TGTGCCAGCAGTTTACCAGGGATCTATGGCTACACCTTC. This translates into CASSLPGIYGYTF.

V is TRBV14 and J is TRBJ1-6, with D perhaps matching TRBD1 (5 bases). V was pared by 2 bases and J by 6 bases, with 11 bases between. Per germline, CDR1 SGHDN and CDR2 FVKESK. This CDR3 has 15 amino acids. As DNA, the CDR3 is TGTGCCAGCAGCCAAATAGGGGCAGCTAATTCACCCCTCCACTTT. This gives the protein CASSQIGAANSPLHF. Supplemented by reference TRBV14 and TRBJ1-6, the full variable domain reads EAGVTQFPSHSVIEKGQTVTLRCDPISGHDNLYWYRRVMGKEIKFLLHFVKESKQDESGMPNNRFLAERTGGTYSTLKVQPAELEDSGVYFCASSQIGAANSPLHFGNGTRLTVT.

This rearrangement joins TRBV2 to TRBJ1-1; TRBD1 is a possible D gene (6 bases). CDR1 is SNHLY and CDR2 is FYNNEI in the germline V gene. This CDR3 is 13 amino acids long. Trimming removed 6 bases from V and 5 bases from J, with 13 bases in between. CDR3 sequence: CASSLDRRTEAFF. The DNA for the CDR3 is TGTGCCAGCAGCCTAGACAGGAGGACTGAAGCTTTCTTT.

This clone occurred a few times. A junction end diverges from the germline sequence, so it may reflect a read error. This chain links TRBV6-6 with TRBJ2-3; 7 nucleotides align to TRBD2. Germline CDR1 is MNHNY and CDR2 is SVGAGI (reference sequence). This CDR3 comprises 13 residues. CDR3 protein: CASSATSRDTQYF. The CDR3 DNA is TGTGCCAGCAGTGCGACTAGCAGAGATACGCAGTATTTT.

The chain combines TRBV9 with TRBJ1-2; D perhaps matches TRBD1 (6 bases). The CDR3 spans 16 residues. CDR1 SGDLS and CDR2 YYNGEE come from the germline V gene. Trimming took 2 bases from V and 8 from J, leaving 22 bases between them. CDR3 region: CASSVLDLGGASGYTF. Here the CDR3 DNA reads TGTGCCAGCAGCGTGCTAGATCTTGGGGGCGCGAGCGGCTACACCTTC.

Turning to this clone: The sample contains more than one DNA sequence encoding this CDR3. This rearrangement joins TRBV29-1 to TRBJ1-4, with D perhaps TRBD1 (5 bases). Trimming stripped 5 bases from V and 1 base from J, with 8 bases between. CDR3 size: 13 residues. The germline V gene encodes CDR1 SQVTM and CDR2 ANQGSEA. The CDR3: CSVPGLTNEKLFF. The CDR3 bases are TGCAGCGTTCCAGGGTTAACTAATGAAAAACTGTTTTTT.

The V call is TRBV28, the J call TRBJ1-2, with 7 nucleotides matching TRBD1. Trimming removed 5 bases from V and 10 bases from J; junction bases left unmatched: 16. The CDR3 spans 15 residues. The germline CDR1 and CDR2 sequences are MDHEN and SYDVKM. This CDR3 is CASSPLRAGTDDYTF. The CDR3 bases are TGTGCCAGCAGTCCTTTAAGAGCCGGGACAGACGACTACACCTTC.

Comment on this clone: Within the sample, other DNA sequences also encode this same CDR3. The genes are TRBV5-4 and TRBJ1-2; possibly TRBD1 for D (5 bases). V was shortened by 1 base and J by 1 base, with 11 bases between the two germline ends. This CDR3 is 15 amino acids long. From germline, CDR1 is SGHNT and CDR2 YYREEE (reference sequence). The CDR3 protein is CASSLQGANNYGYTF. The CDR3 DNA sequence: TGTGCCAGCAGCTTGCAGGGAGCGAATAACTATGGCTACACCTTC.

This rearrangement joins TRBV6-5 to TRBJ1-6; TRBD1 matches at 8 bases. The V segment lost 2 bases and the J segment 10 bases; nucleotides outside the gene matches: 7. CDR1 is MNHEY, CDR2 SVGAGI, per germline. This CDR3 is 15 amino acids long. This CDR3 is CASSYVTGGWSPLHF. The CDR3, as DNA: TGTGCCAGCAGTTACGTAACAGGGGGATGGTCACCCCTCCACTTT.

This chain joins TRBV18 and TRBJ2-7; possible D gene TRBD2, 6 bases. The germline V gene has CDR1 KGHSH and CDR2 LQKENI. The CDR3 sequence is 15 residues long. The V end lost 4 bases, the J end lost 1 base, and 14 bases lay between the germline ends. The CDR3: CASSRKEGQSYEQYF. CDR3 DNA sequence: TGTGCCAGCTCACGAAAGGAGGGGCAGTCCTACGAGCAGTACTTC.

V gene TRBV7-2 combines with J gene TRBJ2-5, with D hard to call. The germline CDR1 and CDR2 sequences are SGHTA and FQGNSA. V lost 1 base to trimming and J lost 1 base, with 1 base between them. This CDR3 has 12 amino acids. The CDR3 nucleotides are TGTGCCAGCAGCTTAGGCCAAGAGACCCAGTACTTC. Translating it yields CASSLGQETQYF.

The chain is built from TRBV2 and TRBJ1-2, with 8 bases fitting TRBD1. The CDR3 extends over 16 amino acids. Germline lookup yields CDR1 SNHLY and CDR2 FYNNEI. With 7 bases clipped from V and 8 bases from J, the junction kept 18 bases outside the gene matches. CDR3 DNA: TGTGCCAGCACGGTAGGGAGGACAGGGAATCGGTTCGGCTACACCTTC. Translation: CASTVGRTGNRFGYTF. The full variable domain, with the rest looked up from reference TRBV2 and TRBJ1-2, is EPEVTQTPSHQVTQMGQEVILRCVPISNHLYFYWYRQILGQKVEFLVSFYNNEISEKSEIFDDQFSVERPDGSNFTLKIRSTKLEDSAMYFCASTVGRTGNRFGYTFGSGTRLTVV.

The chain joins TRBV9 to TRBJ1-4; the D is unclear. CDR3 size: 13 residues. Germline CDR1 and CDR2: SGDLS and YYNGEE. Trimming left V 2 bases short and J 5 bases short, with 7 bases between. The CDR3 loop reads CASSVGRNEKLFF. DNA for the CDR3: TGTGCCAGCAGCGTCGGACGGAATGAAAAACTGTTTTTT. Combining the CDR3 with reference TRBV9 and TRBJ1-4 gives the whole variable domain DSGVTQTPKHLITATGQRVTLRCSPRSGDLSVYWYQQSLDQGLQFLIQYYNGEERAKGNILERFSAQQFPDLHSELNLSSLELGDSALYFCASSVGRNEKLFFGSGTQLSVL.

The genes are TRBV5-1 and TRBJ1-1; 9 nucleotides match TRBD1. Trimming took 4 bases from V and 9 from J; bases not matched to a gene: 10. The CDR3 totals 14 residues. Germline V gives CDR1 SGHRS, CDR2 YFSETQ. CDR3 loop: CASSRTMGQGKAFF. Written as DNA, the CDR3 is TGCGCCAGCAGCCGCACAATGGGACAGGGAAAAGCTTTCTTT.

The V call is TRBV2, the J call TRBJ1-2; D perhaps matches TRBD1 (5 bases). Trimming took off 3 bases at V and 7 bases at J, with 12 bases between the two ends. Germline V gives CDR1 SNHLY, CDR2 FYNNEI. There are 13 residues in the CDR3. CDR3 in amino acids: CASSERGVSGYTF. The CDR3 DNA follows: TGTGCCAGCAGTGAGCGAGGGGTCTCTGGCTACACCTTC.

This sequence joins TRBV19 and TRBJ2-2; D gene unclear. Germline CDR1 is LNHDA and CDR2 is SQIVND (reference sequence). The CDR3 length is 11 residues. V was trimmed by 4 bases and J by 5 bases, leaving 2 bases between them. The CDR3 loop reads CASSRTGELFF. The CDR3 DNA is TGTGCCAGTAGTAGGACCGGGGAGCTGTTTTTT.

The chain links TRBV30 to TRBJ2-2; no firm D call. The CDR3 spans 13 residues. The germline gives CDR1 GTSNPN, CDR2 SVGIG (reference sequence). The V and J ends lost 0 bases and 6 bases respectively, with 8 bases between them. The CDR3 nucleotides are TGTGCCTGGAGTGTAGTAGGCGCCGGGGAGCTGTTTTTT. It specifies CAWSVVGAGELFF.

This chain links TRBV9 with TRBJ2-3; 13 nucleotides align to TRBD2. The CDR3 sequence is 17 residues long. V lost 4 bases, J lost 2 bases, and 7 bases stayed unmatched. CDR1 is SGDLS and CDR2 is YYNGEE in the germline V gene. The chain's CDR3 is CASSRTSGRAYTDTQYF. CDR3 nucleotide sequence: TGTGCCAGCAGCCGAACTAGCGGGAGGGCTTACACAGATACGCAGTATTTT.

The V and J genes are TRBV7-9 and TRBJ2-1, with D perhaps TRBD1 (6 bases). V was clipped by 5 bases and J by 4 bases, with 12 bases between them. The CDR3 runs to 14 residues. Germline V gives CDR1 SEHNR, CDR2 FQNEAQ (reference sequence). CDR3 nucleotides: TGTGCCAGCAGCCCGACACAGGGATACAATGAGCAGTTCTTC. Encoded protein: CASSPTQGYNEQFF.